Listed here are 3 T cell receptor beta chains from one sample, sequenced in a study of radiotherapy plus CTLA-4 blockade in lung cancer. Clones were read by immunoSEQ multiplex PCR, and TCRdb kept only the in-frame ones, dropping some. The sample yields 40,000 to 45,000 clones, about 77% seen once. The material was peripheral blood, obtained from a patient treated with radiotherapy plus ipilimumab. Source of these receptors: a human donor with non-small cell lung cancer who had stable disease on radiotherapy plus ipilimumab.

In its sample, this clone was seen a few times. A read error is likely here: a far larger clone is one base away. The J gene is TRBJ2-7, the V gene TRBV27; D gene ambiguous. CDR1 and CDR2 from the germline V gene are MNHEY and SMNVEV (reference sequence). The length of the CDR3 is 15 residues. The CDR3 loop reads CASSLGAAFNSPLHF. The CDR3 DNA reads TGTGCCAGCAGCCTGGGCGCAGCCTTCAATTCACCCCTCCACTTC.

The chain carries TRBV29-1 and TRBJ1-2; D gene ambiguous. CDR1 and CDR2 from the germline V gene are SQVTM and ANQGSEA. The CDR3 runs to 12 residues. The germline V and J ends were trimmed by 3 bases and 4 bases, with 9 bases remaining between them. CDR3 DNA sequence: TGCAGCGTTGAGCGCCCAACCTATGGCTACACCTTC. As protein: CSVERPTYGYTF.

The chain recombines TRBV2 with TRBJ2-7; 7 bases map to TRBD1. Germline-derived CDR1 and CDR2 are SNHLY and FYNNEI. This CDR3 is 15 amino acids long. V dropped 5 bases and J dropped 1; count of bases not matched to a gene: 8. CDR3 region: CASSSAGGRSYEQYF. CDR3 nucleotides: TGTGCCAGCAGTTCGGCAGGGGGACGTTCCTACGAGCAGTACTTC.